The 10 T cell receptor beta chains listed next were all sequenced from one sample in a study of blood T cell repertoires in COVID-19. Assay used: immunoSEQ multiplex PCR; TCRdb lists only in-frame clones, some missing. Among roughly 140,000 clones listed, around 85% were seen once. Sequenced material: peripheral blood. Source of these receptors: a woman aged 55-70 years with COVID-19, enrolled during active disease.

This clone was seen only once. The rearrangement links TRBV7-9 to TRBJ1-1; 8 nucleotides line up with TRBD1. The J segment lost 4 bases and the V segment lost 5 bases, leaving 12 bases of the junction unmatched. Germline assignment: CDR1 SEHNR and CDR2 FQNEAQ (reference sequence). The CDR3 covers 16 residues. This chain's CDR3 is CASSLYSGTGVTEAFF. In DNA, the CDR3 is TGTGCCAGCAGCCTTTATTCCGGGACAGGAGTCACTGAAGCTTTCTTT.

V is TRBV5-1 and J is TRBJ1-1, with D possibly being TRBD1 (6 bases). Germline loops: CDR1 SGHRS, CDR2 YFSETQ. The CDR3 totals 13 residues. Trimming cost V 4 bases and J 5 bases, with 12 bases left between them. Here the CDR3 reads CASSHPGDTEAFF. Written as DNA, the CDR3 is TGCGCCAGCAGCCACCCAGGGGATACTGAAGCTTTCTTT.

This clone was detected a few times. The V call is TRBV19, the J call TRBJ1-5, with a tentative D call TRBD1 (5 bases). V lost 6 bases and J 9 bases, leaving 15 bases between the germline ends. CDR3 size: 13 residues. CDR1 is LNHDA and CDR2 is SQIVND in the germline V gene (reference sequence). CDR3 DNA sequence: TGTGCCAGTAGGCTAGACGGGGGTGGGCCCCAGCATTTT. Its translation: CASRLDGGGPQHF.

The chain carries TRBV2 and TRBJ2-5; D gene ambiguous. Germline assignment: CDR1 SNHLY and CDR2 FYNNEI. Trimming shortened V by 0 bases and J by 7 bases, and 9 bases separated the two germline ends. There are 13 residues in the CDR3. The CDR3 is CASSEAGVATQYF. The CDR3 DNA sequence: TGTGCCAGCAGTGAAGCGGGCGTGGCGACCCAGTACTTC.

The chain uses TRBV29-1 and TRBJ1-2; D may be TRBD1 (5 bases). V lost 6 bases and J 4 bases, leaving 12 bases between the germline ends. This CDR3 comprises 12 residues. Germline values: CDR1 SQVTM, CDR2 ANQGSEA. CDR3 amino acids: CSVPGTSYGYTF. CDR3 bases: TGCAGCGTCCCCGGGACTTCCTATGGCTACACCTTC.

This chain joins TRBV10-3 and TRBJ1-1; a weak D match, TRBD1 (6 bases). The V end was cut by 5 bases, the J end by 3 bases, with 16 bases between. The CDR3 has 15 amino acids. Germline V gene sequence: CDR1 ENHRY, CDR2 SYGVKD. Written as DNA, the CDR3 is TGTGCCATCAGTAAACGGCCGGGACAAGACACTGAAGCTTTCTTT. It translates to CAISKRPGQDTEAFF.

The CDR3 nucleotides are TGCGCCAGCAGCTTGGACACCTCTGGAAACACCATATATTTT. Translating it yields CASSLDTSGNTIYF. The chain carries TRBV5-1 and TRBJ1-3; D is unclear. CDR1 is SGHRS and CDR2 is YFSETQ in the germline V gene. This CDR3 comprises 14 residues. V was cut by 0 bases and J by 0 bases, with 4 bases left in between.

The chain carries TRBV28 and TRBJ2-7; 7 bases are shared with TRBD1. The CDR3 sequence is 14 residues long. V dropped 7 bases and J dropped 6; count of bases not matched to a gene: 12. CDR1 MDHEN and CDR2 SYDVKM come from the germline V gene. CDR3 in amino acids: CASTQQGFLREQYF. The CDR3 nucleotides are TGTGCCAGCACTCAACAGGGGTTCCTACGCGAGCAGTACTTC.

The chain links TRBV6-1 to TRBJ1-4, with 8 bases lining up with TRBD1. After removal of 3 bases from V and 5 bases from J, the junction contained 2 bases not matched to a gene. This CDR3 has 14 amino acids. Per germline, CDR1 MNHNS and CDR2 SASEGT. CDR3 protein: CASSEDRVNEKLFF. CDR3 in DNA: TGTGCCAGCAGTGAGGACAGGGTAAATGAAAAACTGTTTTTT.

This chain links TRBV2 with TRBJ2-1; TRBD1 is a possible D gene (5 bases). Germline values: CDR1 SNHLY, CDR2 FYNNEI. The CDR3 is made up of 14 amino acids. V gave up 3 bases and J gave up 2 bases, with 8 bases separating them. The CDR3 is CASSEFRAYNEQFF. The CDR3 nucleotides read TGTGCCAGCAGTGAGTTCAGGGCCTACAATGAGCAGTTCTTC.